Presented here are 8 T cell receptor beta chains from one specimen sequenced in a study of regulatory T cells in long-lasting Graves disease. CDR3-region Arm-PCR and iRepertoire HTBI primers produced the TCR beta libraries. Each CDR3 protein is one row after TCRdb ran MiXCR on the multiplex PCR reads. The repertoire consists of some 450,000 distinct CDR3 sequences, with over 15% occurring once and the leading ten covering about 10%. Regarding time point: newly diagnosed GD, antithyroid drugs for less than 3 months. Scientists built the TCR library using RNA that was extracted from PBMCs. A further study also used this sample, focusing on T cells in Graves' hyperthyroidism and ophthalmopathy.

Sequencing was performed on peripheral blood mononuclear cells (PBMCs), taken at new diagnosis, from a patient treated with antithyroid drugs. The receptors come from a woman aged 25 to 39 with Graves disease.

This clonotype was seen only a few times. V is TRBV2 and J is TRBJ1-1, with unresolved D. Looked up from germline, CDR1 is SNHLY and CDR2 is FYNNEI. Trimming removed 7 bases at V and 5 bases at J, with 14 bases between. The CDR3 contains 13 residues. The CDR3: CASTPSIPTEAFF. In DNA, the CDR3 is TGTGCCAGCACCCCTTCAATCCCAACTGAAGCTTTCTTT.

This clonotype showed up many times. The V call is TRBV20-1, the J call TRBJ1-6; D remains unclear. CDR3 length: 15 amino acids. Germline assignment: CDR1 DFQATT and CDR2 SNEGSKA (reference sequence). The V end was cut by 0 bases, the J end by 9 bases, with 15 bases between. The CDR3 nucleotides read TGCAGTGCTAGAGATCCGGCAGGCGAGGTTTCACCCCTCCACTTT. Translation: CSARDPAGEVSPLHF.

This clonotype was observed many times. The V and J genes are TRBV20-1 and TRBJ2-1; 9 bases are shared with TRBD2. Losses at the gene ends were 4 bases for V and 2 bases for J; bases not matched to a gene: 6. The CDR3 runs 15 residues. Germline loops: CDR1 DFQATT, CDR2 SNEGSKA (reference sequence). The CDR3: CSANPGLAPYNEQFF. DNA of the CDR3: TGCAGTGCTAACCCCGGACTAGCGCCCTACAATGAGCAGTTCTTC.

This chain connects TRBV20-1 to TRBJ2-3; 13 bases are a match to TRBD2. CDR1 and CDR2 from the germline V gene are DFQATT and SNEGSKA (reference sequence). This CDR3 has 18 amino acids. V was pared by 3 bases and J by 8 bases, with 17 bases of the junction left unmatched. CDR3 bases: TGCAGTGCTAGTAGTTTATTCTTGGGACTAGCGGGACTCGGTACGCAGTATTTT. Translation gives CSASSLFLGLAGLGTQYF.

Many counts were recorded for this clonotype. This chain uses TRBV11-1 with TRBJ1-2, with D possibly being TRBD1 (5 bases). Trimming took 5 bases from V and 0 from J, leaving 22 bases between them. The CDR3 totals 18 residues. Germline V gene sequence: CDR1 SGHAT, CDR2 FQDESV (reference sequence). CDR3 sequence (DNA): TGTGCCAGCAGCGCCAACCGAGGGCACCGACAGCCTAACTATGGCTACACCTTC. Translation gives CASSANRGHRQPNYGYTF.

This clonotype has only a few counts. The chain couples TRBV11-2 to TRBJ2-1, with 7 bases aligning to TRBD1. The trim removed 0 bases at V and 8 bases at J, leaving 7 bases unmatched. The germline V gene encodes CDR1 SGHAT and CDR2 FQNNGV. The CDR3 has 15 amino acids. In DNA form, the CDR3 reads TGTGCCAGCAGCTTAGAACGGACAGGTGGCGATGAGCAGTTCTTC. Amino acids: CASSLERTGGDEQFF.

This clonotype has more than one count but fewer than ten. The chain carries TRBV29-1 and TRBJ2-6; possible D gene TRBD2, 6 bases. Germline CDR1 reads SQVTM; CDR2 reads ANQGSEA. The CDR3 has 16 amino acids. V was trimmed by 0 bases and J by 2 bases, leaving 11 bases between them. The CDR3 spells CSVEDRGITGANVLTF. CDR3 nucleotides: TGCAGCGTTGAAGATCGCGGGATCACTGGGGCCAACGTCCTGACTTTC.

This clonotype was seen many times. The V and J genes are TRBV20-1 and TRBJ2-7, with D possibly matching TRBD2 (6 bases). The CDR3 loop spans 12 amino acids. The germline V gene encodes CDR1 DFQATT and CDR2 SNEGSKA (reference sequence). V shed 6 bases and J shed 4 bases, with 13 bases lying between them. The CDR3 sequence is CSAHGSSYEQYF. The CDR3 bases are TGCAGTGCACACGGGAGCAGTTACGAGCAGTACTTC.